These T cell receptor beta chains were read from a single sample in a study of T cell repertoires in cytomegalovirus infection. TCRdb reprocessed the reads via MiXCR and lists one record per CDR3 protein. This sample has about half a million distinct CDR3 sequences, with 25% to 35% found just once. Antigens for these TCRs are unknown. The material sequenced was cultured PBMCs, taken from culture after CMV antigen stimulation. All receptors come from a human donor in good health (CMV status not recorded). Some clones in this sample may be carry-over from other donors' samples. Each CDR3 is given with its conserved first and last residue. The order of the fields is D gene, V gene, J gene, clone size, CDR3 protein, CDR3 DNA. D genes are given only for firm matches. Rows give clone size only sometimes, using once, few, many, or a class for an expanded clone.

D gene: -; V gene: TRBV23-1; J gene: TRBJ1-5; clone size: -; CDR3 protein: CASSLRVTRSPGQPQHF; CDR3 DNA: TGCGCCAGCAGTCTCCGGGTAACCCGGAGCCCCGGTCAGCCCCAGCATTTT
D gene: -; V gene: TRBV7-2; J gene: TRBJ1-6; clone size: many; CDR3 protein: CASSLTSGQSRSYNSPLHF; CDR3 DNA: TGTGCCAGCAGCTTAACATCAGGGCAATCCCGCTCCTATAATTCACCCCTCCACTTT
D gene: TRBD1; V gene: TRBV12-3/TRBV12-4; J gene: TRBJ1-2; clone size: few; CDR3 protein: CASISPQGGGYGYTF; CDR3 DNA: TGTGCCAGCATCTCCCCCCAGGGGGGTGGCTATGGCTACACCTTC
D gene: -; V gene: TRBV20-1; J gene: TRBJ1-5; clone size: few; CDR3 protein: CSARPRQVLEQPQHF; CDR3 DNA: TGCAGTGCTAGACCTAGACAGGTTTTAGAGCAGCCCCAGCATTTT
D gene: -; V gene: TRBV3-1; J gene: TRBJ1-2; clone size: -; CDR3 protein: CASSQNPVRPDAHGYTF; CDR3 DNA: TGTGCCAGCAGCCAAAATCCCGTCAGACCGGACGCCCATGGCTACACCTTC
D gene: -; V gene: TRBV7-8; J gene: TRBJ1-1; clone size: -; CDR3 protein: CASSLVRGENTEAFF; CDR3 DNA: TGTGCCAGCAGCTTAGTGAGGGGGGAGAACACTGAAGCTTTCTTT
D gene: TRBD2; V gene: TRBV7-2; J gene: TRBJ2-1; clone size: few; CDR3 protein: CASSPGPGGHGEQFF; CDR3 DNA: TGTGCCAGCAGCCCGGGACCGGGAGGGCACGGTGAGCAGTTCTTC
D gene: -; V gene: TRBV30; J gene: TRBJ1-6; clone size: -; CDR3 protein: CAWRENSNSPLHF; CDR3 DNA: TGTGCCTGGAGAGAAAACAGTAATTCACCCCTCCACTTT
D gene: -; V gene: TRBV18; J gene: TRBJ1-2; clone size: few; CDR3 protein: CASSPPSGYGYTF; CDR3 DNA: TGTGCCAGCTCACCACCGTCGGGCTATGGCTACACCTTC
D gene: -; V gene: TRBV12-3/TRBV12-4; J gene: TRBJ2-4; clone size: many; CDR3 protein: CASSLFGNRHIQYF; CDR3 DNA: TGTGCCAGCAGTTTATTTGGGAATCGGCACATTCAGTACTTC
D gene: -; V gene: TRBV11-3; J gene: TRBJ2-1; clone size: -; CDR3 protein: CASSSEGGTLSYNEQFF; CDR3 DNA: TGTGCCAGCAGCTCGGAGGGGGGGACCCTATCCTACAATGAGCAGTTCTTC
D gene: TRBD1; V gene: TRBV12-3/TRBV12-4; J gene: TRBJ2-2; clone size: once; CDR3 protein: CASRGTGGVGGELFF; CDR3 DNA: TGTGCCAGCAGGGGGACAGGGGGCGTGGGCGGGGAGCTGTTTTTT
D gene: TRBD1; V gene: TRBV7-2; J gene: TRBJ1-4; clone size: few; CDR3 protein: CASSSGTGNEKLFF; CDR3 DNA: TGTGCCAGCAGCTCCGGGACAGGGAATGAAAAACTGTTTTTT
D gene: TRBD1; V gene: TRBV7-6; J gene: TRBJ1-1; clone size: -; CDR3 protein: CASSLAVGLTGSAEAFF; CDR3 DNA: TGTGCCAGCAGCTTAGCGGTCGGGCTGACAGGGAGCGCTGAAGCTTTCTTT
D gene: TRBD2; V gene: TRBV7-2; J gene: TRBJ2-7; clone size: few; CDR3 protein: CASSLGPSGSYGEQYF; CDR3 DNA: TGTGCCAGCAGCTTAGGTCCTAGCGGGAGTTATGGCGAGCAGTACTTC
D gene: TRBD2; V gene: TRBV6-2/TRBV6-3; J gene: TRBJ2-1; clone size: few; CDR3 protein: CASSSRSSGASYNEQFF; CDR3 DNA: TGTGCCAGCAGTTCTCGGTCTAGCGGGGCTTCCTACAATGAGCAGTTCTTC
D gene: -; V gene: TRBV29-1; J gene: TRBJ1-2; clone size: -; CDR3 protein: CSVEEYAGNGYTF; CDR3 DNA: TGCAGCGTTGAAGAGTATGCAGGGAATGGCTACACCTTC
D gene: -; V gene: TRBV6-1; J gene: TRBJ1-2; clone size: -; CDR3 protein: CASSEEGGSNYGYTF; CDR3 DNA: TGTGCCAGCAGTGAAGAGGGGGGCTCTAACTATGGCTACACCTTC
D gene: -; V gene: TRBV6-1; J gene: TRBJ1-2; clone size: few; CDR3 protein: CASSDSSRIYGYTF; CDR3 DNA: TGTGCCAGCAGTGACAGCTCGAGAATTTATGGCTACACCTTC
D gene: -; V gene: TRBV11-2; J gene: TRBJ2-2; clone size: -; CDR3 protein: CASSLLVGTGELFF; CDR3 DNA: TGTGCCAGCAGCTTATTAGTGGGCACCGGGGAGCTGTTTTTT
D gene: -; V gene: TRBV19; J gene: TRBJ2-1; clone size: few; CDR3 protein: CASKAQEVYNEQFF; CDR3 DNA: TGTGCCAGTAAGGCCCAGGAGGTCTACAATGAGCAGTTCTTC
D gene: TRBD2; V gene: TRBV7-2; J gene: TRBJ2-1; clone size: many; CDR3 protein: CASSPGGSGAHEQFF; CDR3 DNA: TGTGCCAGCAGCCCCGGGGGGAGCGGGGCCCATGAGCAGTTCTTC
D gene: TRBD1; V gene: TRBV27; J gene: TRBJ1-1; clone size: -; CDR3 protein: CATSTGTVNTEAFF; CDR3 DNA: TGTGCCACCTCAACCGGGACAGTTAACACTGAAGCTTTCTTT
D gene: -; V gene: TRBV5-1; J gene: TRBJ1-2; clone size: -; CDR3 protein: CAGSLAGPRTYGYTF; CDR3 DNA: TGCGCCGGCAGCTTGGCGGGGCCCAGAACGTATGGCTACACCTTC
D gene: TRBD2; V gene: TRBV11-3; J gene: TRBJ2-3; clone size: -; CDR3 protein: CASSLSTGGADTQYF; CDR3 DNA: TGTGCCAGCAGCTTATCAACGGGAGGTGCAGATACGCAGTATTTT
D gene: -; V gene: TRBV28; J gene: TRBJ1-4; clone size: -; CDR3 protein: CASPVGWWEKLFF; CDR3 DNA: TGTGCCAGCCCCGTCGGCTGGTGGGAAAAACTGTTTTTT
D gene: TRBD1; V gene: TRBV7-2; J gene: TRBJ1-5; clone size: many; CDR3 protein: CASSFMTGRNQPQHF; CDR3 DNA: TGTGCCAGCAGCTTTATGACAGGGCGCAATCAGCCCCAGCATTTT
D gene: TRBD2; V gene: TRBV20-1; J gene: TRBJ2-3; clone size: few; CDR3 protein: CSAPEGGRSRDTQYF; CDR3 DNA: TGCAGTGCACCGGAGGGCGGGAGGTCGCGAGATACGCAGTATTTT
D gene: TRBD2; V gene: TRBV14; J gene: TRBJ2-3; clone size: -; CDR3 protein: CASSPGTSGSGHTQYF; CDR3 DNA: TGTGCCAGCAGCCCCGGGACTAGCGGGAGTGGACATACGCAGTATTTT
D gene: -; V gene: TRBV12-3/TRBV12-4; J gene: TRBJ1-5; clone size: few; CDR3 protein: CASSWDPSQPQHF; CDR3 DNA: TGTGCCAGCAGTTGGGACCCAAGTCAGCCCCAGCATTTT
D gene: -; V gene: TRBV5-4; J gene: TRBJ1-5; clone size: -; CDR3 protein: CASSTNGQRIQPQHF; CDR3 DNA: TGTGCCAGCAGCACCAATGGACAGCGGATCCAGCCCCAGCATTTT
D gene: TRBD2; V gene: TRBV7-3; J gene: TRBJ2-1; clone size: few; CDR3 protein: CASSLSRGTSGRVNNEQFF; CDR3 DNA: TGTGCCAGCAGCTTAAGTCGTGGGACTAGCGGCCGAGTGAACAATGAGCAGTTCTTC
D gene: TRBD2; V gene: TRBV28; J gene: TRBJ2-1; clone size: few; CDR3 protein: CASSQAGTSIEQFF; CDR3 DNA: TGTGCCAGCAGTCAAGCCGGGACTAGCATTGAGCAGTTCTTC
D gene: TRBD2; V gene: TRBV7-4; J gene: TRBJ2-3; clone size: -; CDR3 protein: CANTLAGRTDTQYF; CDR3 DNA: TGTGCCAATACACTAGCGGGACGCACAGATACGCAGTATTTT
D gene: -; V gene: TRBV6-5; J gene: TRBJ2-7; clone size: few; CDR3 protein: CASSYSKLNYEQYF; CDR3 DNA: TGTGCCAGCAGTTACTCGAAACTAAACTACGAGCAGTACTTC
D gene: TRBD1; V gene: TRBV7-2; J gene: TRBJ2-3; clone size: few; CDR3 protein: CASSRGGLLTDTQYF; CDR3 DNA: TGTGCCAGCAGCAGAGGGGGCTTACTCACGGATACGCAGTATTTT
D gene: -; V gene: TRBV12-3/TRBV12-4; J gene: TRBJ1-3; clone size: once; CDR3 protein: CASAPQVSGNTIYF; CDR3 DNA: TGTGCCAGCGCTCCACAGGTCTCTGGAAACACCATATATTTT
D gene: TRBD1; V gene: TRBV20-1; J gene: TRBJ1-5; clone size: -; CDR3 protein: CSAAPDRDSQPQHF; CDR3 DNA: TGCAGTGCAGCCCCGGACAGGGATAGTCAGCCCCAGCATTTT
D gene: TRBD1; V gene: TRBV6-6; J gene: TRBJ1-5; clone size: few; CDR3 protein: CASTTDRTATQPQHF; CDR3 DNA: TGTGCCAGCACCACGGACAGGACGGCTACTCAGCCCCAGCATTTT
D gene: -; V gene: TRBV5-4; J gene: TRBJ2-7; clone size: once; CDR3 protein: CASSLKTNDYEQYF; CDR3 DNA: TGTGCCAGCAGCCTAAAGACAAATGACTACGAGCAGTACTTC
D gene: TRBD1; V gene: TRBV6-4; J gene: TRBJ1-3; clone size: -; CDR3 protein: CASSVWGRGTGLLSGNTIYF; CDR3 DNA: TGTGCCAGCAGTGTCTGGGGTCGCGGGACAGGACTTCTCTCTGGAAACACCATATATTTT
D gene: TRBD1; V gene: TRBV4-3; J gene: TRBJ1-3; clone size: -; CDR3 protein: CASSHTGAGNTIYF; CDR3 DNA: TGCGCCAGCAGTCATACAGGGGCTGGAAACACCATATATTTT
D gene: -; V gene: TRBV7-2; J gene: TRBJ2-2; clone size: few; CDR3 protein: CASSKGVVADTGELFF; CDR3 DNA: TGTGCCAGCAGCAAAGGGGTGGTAGCGGACACCGGGGAGCTGTTTTTT
D gene: -; V gene: TRBV12-3/TRBV12-4; J gene: TRBJ2-7; clone size: few; CDR3 protein: CASRLRGSSYEQYF; CDR3 DNA: TGTGCCAGCAGGTTGAGGGGAAGCTCCTACGAGCAGTACTTC
D gene: TRBD2; V gene: TRBV7-2; J gene: TRBJ2-1; clone size: -; CDR3 protein: CASSSRTSGTGEQFF; CDR3 DNA: TGTGCCAGCAGCTCGAGGACTAGCGGGACGGGTGAGCAGTTCTTC
D gene: -; V gene: TRBV5-1; J gene: TRBJ1-1; clone size: -; CDR3 protein: CASSLALGVNTEAFF; CDR3 DNA: TGCGCCAGCAGCTTGGCCTTAGGCGTGAACACTGAAGCTTTCTTT
D gene: -; V gene: TRBV7-3; J gene: TRBJ1-6; clone size: -; CDR3 protein: CASSLTAWGGGSPLHF; CDR3 DNA: TGTGCCAGCAGCTTAACGGCGTGGGGAGGCGGGTCACCCCTCCACTTT
D gene: TRBD1; V gene: TRBV6-4; J gene: TRBJ1-1; clone size: -; CDR3 protein: CASSAGTGSSEAFF; CDR3 DNA: TGTGCCAGCAGTGCGGGGACAGGGTCCTCCGAAGCTTTCTTT
D gene: -; V gene: TRBV3-1; J gene: TRBJ2-1; clone size: -; CDR3 protein: CASSQTRENAQFF; CDR3 DNA: TGTGCCAGCAGCCAGACCCGGGAGAACGCGCAGTTCTTC
D gene: -; V gene: TRBV7-2; J gene: TRBJ2-7; clone size: many; CDR3 protein: CASSLATYEQYF; CDR3 DNA: TGTGCCAGCAGCTTAGCTACCTACGAGCAGTACTTC
D gene: TRBD2; V gene: TRBV11-3; J gene: TRBJ2-1; clone size: -; CDR3 protein: CASSLLAGGPSGEQFF; CDR3 DNA: TGTGCCAGCAGCTTGCTAGCGGGAGGGCCATCGGGTGAGCAGTTCTTC
D gene: -; V gene: TRBV28; J gene: TRBJ2-4; clone size: -; CDR3 protein: CASSPRGAAKNIQYF; CDR3 DNA: TGTGCCAGCAGTCCCCGTGGGGCGGCCAAAAACATTCAGTACTTC
D gene: -; V gene: TRBV20-1; J gene: TRBJ2-7; clone size: -; CDR3 protein: CSARGSEQYF; CDR3 DNA: TGCAGTGCTAGGGGGAGCGAGCAGTACTTC
D gene: TRBD2; V gene: TRBV28; J gene: TRBJ2-3; clone size: -; CDR3 protein: CASSPGLAGGLRTDTQYF; CDR3 DNA: TGTGCCAGCAGTCCTGGACTAGCGGGAGGGCTCCGTACAGATACGCAGTATTTT
D gene: -; V gene: TRBV7-9; J gene: TRBJ2-5; clone size: -; CDR3 protein: CASSFTLGLRETQYF; CDR3 DNA: TGTGCCAGCAGCTTTACCCTTGGGTTGCGGGAGACCCAGTACTTC
D gene: -; V gene: TRBV7-2; J gene: TRBJ2-7; clone size: many; CDR3 protein: CASSSRTSGEQYF; CDR3 DNA: TGTGCCAGCAGCTCCCGGACCTCGGGCGAGCAGTACTTC
D gene: TRBD1; V gene: TRBV7-9; J gene: TRBJ1-6; clone size: few; CDR3 protein: CASSSLPDRAGYSPLHF; CDR3 DNA: TGTGCCAGCAGCTCACTCCCGGACAGGGCGGGTTATTCACCCCTCCACTTT
D gene: TRBD1; V gene: TRBV19; J gene: TRBJ1-5; clone size: -; CDR3 protein: CASSTRQGGYSNQPQHF; CDR3 DNA: TGTGCCAGTAGTACCCGACAGGGGGGGTATAGCAATCAGCCCCAGCATTTT
D gene: TRBD2; V gene: TRBV5-4; J gene: TRBJ2-1; clone size: few; CDR3 protein: CASSLGLAGGSEQFF; CDR3 DNA: TGTGCCAGCAGCTTGGGGCTAGCGGGAGGCAGTGAGCAGTTCTTC
D gene: -; V gene: TRBV12-3/TRBV12-4; J gene: TRBJ1-3; clone size: -; CDR3 protein: CASSLSVGNTIYF; CDR3 DNA: TGTGCCAGCAGTTTGTCGGTTGGAAACACCATATATTTT